This paragraph reports one T cell receptor (beta chain). The data were obtained in a study of tumor-infiltrating lymphocytes in primary liver carcinoma. The researchers produced TCR beta cDNA from around 0.5 ug total RNA with a constant-region primer. The TCR beta library was amplified through three nested multiplex PCR rounds in a modified ARM-PCR procedure. Primers for the first two PCR rounds were TRBV1-TRBV30 forward primers and a C-beta reverse primer (approximately 9 cycles per round). TCRdb reprocessed the multiplex PCR reads with MiXCR, giving one entry per CDR3 protein. The sample has approximately 300,000 distinct CDR3 sequences, approximately 60% seen once. Unsorted whole blood yielded blood RNA, and germline DNA was extracted as well. There are 13 residues in the CDR3. Per the germline V gene, CDR1 is MDHEN and CDR2 is SYDVKM. V lost 2 bases to trimming and J lost 3 bases, with 8 bases between them.

The material sequenced was peripheral blood. The TCR sequence derives from a man aged 35-49 years with primary liver carcinoma and hepatitis B virus infection. The chain couples TRBV28 to TRBJ2-7; tentatively, D is TRBD2 (5 bases). The CDR3 loop reads CASSLGRLYEQYF. DNA of the CDR3: TGTGCCAGCAGTTTAGGGAGACTCTACGAGCAGTACTTC. The variable domain in full, completed from reference TRBV28 and TRBJ2-7, reads DVKVTQSSRYLVKRTGEKVFLECVQDMDHENMFWYRQDPGLGLRLIYFSYDVKMKEKGDIPEGYSVSREKKERFSLILESASTNQTSMYLCASSLGRLYEQYFGPGTRLTVT.